Presented here are 14 T cell receptor beta chains from one specimen sequenced in a study of cytomegalovirus exposure and HLA in healthy donors. The primer mix had 60 Vbeta and 13 Jbeta primers. Profiling relied on immunoSEQ multiplex PCR, and the TCRdb table lists in-frame clones only, not all of them. The sample records approximately 140,000 clones, around 65% being singletons. Sequencing was carried out using PBMCs. Every receptor here comes from a woman aged 55-75 years in good health and CMV-seronegative.

V and J are TRBV19 and TRBJ1-1; D not resolved. The V and J ends lost 4 bases and 1 base respectively, with 10 bases between them. The CDR3 spans 14 residues. Germline values: CDR1 LNHDA, CDR2 SQIVND (reference sequence). The CDR3 sequence is CASSTKTENTEAFF. In nucleotides, the CDR3 is TGTGCCAGTAGTACCAAGACTGAGAACACTGAAGCTTTCTTT.

The J gene is TRBJ2-3, the V gene TRBV7-9; 8 nucleotides align to TRBD1. The V gene end was trimmed by 3 bases and the J gene end by 2 bases; junction bases not matched to a gene: 4. The CDR3 runs 15 residues. Germline V gene sequence: CDR1 SEHNR, CDR2 FQNEAQ (reference sequence). The CDR3 spells CASSLRTGPTDTQYF. The CDR3 DNA reads TGTGCCAGCAGCTTGAGGACAGGGCCCACAGATACGCAGTATTTT. The whole variable domain, filled in from reference TRBV7-9 and TRBJ2-3, reads DTGVSQNPRHKITKRGQNVTFRCDPISEHNRLYWYRQTLGQGPEFLTYFQNEAQLEKSRLLSDRFSAERPKGSFSTLEIQRTEQGDSAMYLCASSLRTGPTDTQYFGPGTRLTVL.

The V gene is TRBV5-1, the J gene TRBJ1-2; a weak D match, TRBD1 (5 bases). The CDR3 covers 13 residues. V gave up 4 bases and J gave up 8 bases, with 15 bases separating them. Looked up from germline, CDR1 is SGHRS and CDR2 is YFSETQ. CDR3 amino acids: CASSTAGLVGYTF. Here the CDR3 DNA reads TGCGCCAGCAGCACGGCGGGGCTTGTAGGCTACACCTTC.

This clone has at least ten counts. The J gene is TRBJ1-1, the V gene TRBV29-1; 8 positions match TRBD1. CDR1 and CDR2 (germline): SQVTM, ANQGSEA. The CDR3 consists of 13 residues. V shed 7 bases, J shed 1 base, and the junction held 5 bases outside the gene matches. This CDR3 reads CSGTGQGNTEAFF. CDR3 coding DNA: TGCAGCGGGACAGGACAGGGGAACACTGAAGCTTTCTTT.

The chain couples TRBV29-1 to TRBJ1-2; 8 positions agree with TRBD1. The CDR3 totals 14 residues. With 4 bases clipped from V and 4 bases from J, the junction kept 8 bases outside the gene matches. The germline CDR1 and CDR2 sequences are SQVTM and ANQGSEA. CDR3 DNA: TGCAGCGTTGGGGGGGACAGGCCCCTCTATGGCTACACCTTC. Translation: CSVGGDRPLYGYTF.

V and J are TRBV15 and TRBJ2-4; D is possibly TRBD2 (6 bases). V was clipped by 1 base and J by 6 bases, with 10 bases between them. Looked up from germline, CDR1 is LNHNV and CDR2 is YYDKDF (reference sequence). This CDR3 comprises 14 residues. DNA for the CDR3: TGTGCCACCAGCAGAGGGGACGGGGGAAACATTCAGTACTTC. Its protein product is CATSRGDGGNIQYF.

The rearrangement links TRBV6-1 to TRBJ1-5; 8 bases agree with TRBD1. From germline, CDR1 is MNHNS and CDR2 SASEGT. V trimming: 2 bases; J trimming: 0 bases; junction bases outside the gene matches: 12. The CDR3 consists of 19 residues. DNA for the CDR3: TGTGCCAGCAGTGAAAGACTCAGGGGGCGAGGATTTAGCAATCAGCCCCAGCATTTT. This codes for CASSERLRGRGFSNQPQHF.

This chain connects TRBV5-1 to TRBJ1-3, with D possibly being TRBD1 (5 bases). Germline V CDR1 and CDR2: SGHRS, YFSETQ. The germline V and J ends were trimmed by 5 bases and 4 bases, with 10 bases remaining between them. This CDR3 spans 13 amino acids. This CDR3 is CASSRGLGNTIYF. CDR3 coding DNA: TGCGCCAGCAGTAGGGGACTCGGAAACACCATATATTTT.

The rearrangement uses TRBV6-5 and TRBJ2-7; 9 bases match TRBD1. The V gene's germline CDR1 is MNHEY and CDR2 SVGAGI. The CDR3 totals 13 residues. The junction had 6 bases not matched to a gene; V was cut back by 7 bases and J by 5 bases. For the CDR3, the DNA is TGTGCCAGCACAGGACAGGGGTTCCACGAGCAGTACTTC. It specifies CASTGQGFHEQYF.

The CDR3 region is CASSLSSERRKTQYF. In DNA form, the CDR3 reads TGTGCCAGCAGCTTAAGTTCAGAGAGGAGGAAGACCCAGTACTTC. The chain combines TRBV7-9 with TRBJ2-5; a possible D gene is TRBD2 (5 bases). The CDR3 loop spans 15 amino acids. Trimming removed 2 bases from V and 6 bases from J, with 16 bases in between. Germline CDR1 SEHNR, CDR2 FQNEAQ (reference sequence).

CDR3 DNA: TGCGCCAGCAGCGTCGGGGGGAAGACCGGGGAGCTGTTTTTT. It specifies CASSVGGKTGELFF. This chain connects TRBV5-1 to TRBJ2-2; 7 positions agree with TRBD2. The V and J ends lost 4 bases and 5 bases, in that order; junction bases with no gene match: 5. The CDR3 sequence is 14 residues long. Looked up from germline, CDR1 is SGHRS and CDR2 is YFSETQ.

This clone appeared a single time. The chain uses TRBV2 and TRBJ2-7, with TRBD1 identical over 8 bases. J lost 1 base, V lost 6 bases, and 5 bases had no gene match. Germline V gene lookup returns CDR1 SNHLY and CDR2 FYNNEI. This CDR3 has 14 amino acids. The chain's CDR3 is CASRTGTGSYEQYF. As DNA, the CDR3 is TGTGCCAGCAGGACGGGGACAGGTTCCTACGAGCAGTACTTC.

The chain uses TRBV5-5 and TRBJ2-7; possibly TRBD1 for D (5 bases). The CDR3 covers 14 residues. V lost 1 base and J lost 2, with 10 bases in between. Germline CDR1 reads SGHKS; CDR2 reads YYEKEE (reference sequence). The CDR3 bases are TGTGCCAGCAGCTTGCGGACACCACCCTACGAGCAGTACTTC. This translates into CASSLRTPPYEQYF.

The chain links TRBV14 to TRBJ1-2; 8 nucleotides match TRBD1. The CDR3 sequence is 15 residues long. Germline-derived CDR1 and CDR2 are SGHDN and FVKESK. The junction had 8 bases not matched to a gene; V was cut back by 0 bases and J by 8 bases. CDR3 amino acids: CASSQDSTRGRGYTF. The DNA of the CDR3 is TGTGCCAGCAGCCAAGATTCCACCAGGGGGCGAGGCTACACCTTC. Filled out from reference TRBV14 and TRBJ1-2, the complete variable domain reads EAGVTQFPSHSVIEKGQTVTLRCDPISGHDNLYWYRRVMGKEIKFLLHFVKESKQDESGMPNNRFLAERTGGTYSTLKVQPAELEDSGVYFCASSQDSTRGRGYTFGSGTRLTVV.